This entry features one T cell receptor (beta chain) sequence. What it binds is unknown. Looked up from germline, CDR1 is SQVTM and CDR2 is ANQGSEA. CDR3 size: 16 residues. Trimming took off 0 bases at V and 0 bases at J, with 13 bases between the two ends. The entry originates in a study of cytomegalovirus exposure and HLA in healthy donors. Overall study results and limits: The study flagged about 150 TCR beta chains as cytomegalovirus-associated.

The PCR employed 60 Vbeta primers together with 13 Jbeta primers. Method: immunoSEQ multiplex PCR; TCRdb's copy keeps in-frame clones and lacks some. This table holds about 140,000 clones, approximately 80% found once. This chain uses TRBV29-1 with TRBJ2-3; tentative D call: TRBD2 (6 bases). The sequenced material came from PBMCs. The sequence came from a female donor in good health and CMV-seronegative. The CDR3 loop is CSVEDRWRGSTDTQYF. The CDR3 DNA is TGCAGCGTTGAAGATCGGTGGCGGGGTAGCACAGATACGCAGTATTTT.